What follows describes a single T cell receptor beta chain. Its antigen is unknown. Running of the assay took place at deep level. An even split of each subset's genomic DNA across several immunoSEQ plates was performed. Some clones are missing from TCRdb's copy, which holds only in-frame ones; the method was immunoSEQ multiplex PCR. The data contain fewer than 550,000 clones, nearly 80% of them seen just once; the ten biggest clones take up around 12%. The data were taken from a study of shared clonotypes between healthy human individuals. Trimming removed 2 bases from V and 7 bases from J; junction bases left unmatched: 2. This CDR3 is 14 amino acids long. Germline V gene data show CDR1 as SGHRS and CDR2 as YFSETQ. Whole-study findings and limits: Investigators collected only blood, and repertoires in tissues likely differ.

The TCR comes from a woman aged 40 to 50 in good health. Some clones in this sample may be carry-over from other donors' samples. V usage is TRBV5-1 and J usage is TRBJ1-6; 8 bases fit TRBD1. Sequenced material: PBMCs. CDR3 bases: TGCGCCAGCAGCTTCGGACAGGGCAATTCACCCCTCCACTTT. Amino acids: CASSFGQGNSPLHF.